This passage covers 32 T cell receptor beta chains from one sample sequenced in a study of cytomegalovirus exposure and HLA in healthy donors. The PCR had 60 Vbeta and 13 Jbeta primers. Data came from immunoSEQ multiplex PCR; TCRdb stores just in-frame clones and leaves some out. The table records a few hundred thousand clones, about 77% of them present only once. Sequenced material: PBMCs. The receptor set was obtained from a young woman in good health and CMV-seronegative.

The V and J genes are TRBV6-1 and TRBJ1-2; perhaps TRBD1 as D (5 bases). Trimming pared 5 bases from V and 4 bases from J, leaving 11 bases between. Germline CDR1 MNHNS, CDR2 SASEGT. This CDR3 has 13 amino acids. The CDR3, as DNA: TGTGCCAGCAGTTTCCGTGGGGCCTATGGCTACACCTTC. It translates to CASSFRGAYGYTF.

This clone was counted a single time. The chain uses TRBV2 and TRBJ1-1, with 8 nucleotides matching TRBD1. From germline, CDR1 is SNHLY and CDR2 FYNNEI. The CDR3 totals 14 residues. Germline trimming cut 5 bases from V and 1 base from J; bases unmatched to any gene: 3. CDR3 in DNA: TGTGCCAGCAGTTTCGACAGGGGGAACACTGAAGCTTTCTTT. Translated: CASSFDRGNTEAFF.

This CDR3 reads CSVEDVLAGSTDTQYF. Written as DNA, the CDR3 is TGCAGCGTTGAAGATGTTCTAGCGGGATCCACAGATACGCAGTATTTT. The V gene is TRBV29-1, the J gene TRBJ2-3, with 9 bases that match TRBD2. Germline CDR1 is SQVTM and CDR2 is ANQGSEA. The V and J ends lost 0 bases and 2 bases, in that order; junction bases with no gene match: 6. The CDR3 sequence is 16 residues long.

V usage is TRBV15 and J usage is TRBJ2-6, with unresolved D. This CDR3 has 15 amino acids. Germline values: CDR1 LNHNV, CDR2 YYDKDF (reference sequence). V dropped 4 bases and J dropped 4 bases, with 11 bases sitting between them. CDR3 in DNA: TGTGCCACCAGCACCAAGCAGGCCGGGGCCAACGTCCTGACTTTC. It encodes CATSTKQAGANVLTF. The full variable domain, in which reference TRBV15 and TRBJ2-6 provide the parts outside the CDR3, is DAMVIQNPRYQVTQFGKPVTLSCSQTLNHNVMYWYQQKSSQAPKLLFHYYDKDFNNEADTPDNFQSRRPNTSFCFLDIRSPGLGDTAMYLCATSTKQAGANVLTFGAGSRLTVL.

This clone has only a few counts. This sample also contains other DNA sequences that code for the same CDR3. The V gene is TRBV27, the J gene TRBJ2-7; possible D gene TRBD2, 7 bases. In germline, CDR1 is MNHEY, CDR2 SMNVEV (reference sequence). This CDR3 comprises 13 residues. The germline V and J ends were trimmed by 6 bases and 3 bases, with 12 bases remaining between them. The CDR3 region has the DNA TGTGCCAGCAGCCTGGGAGGGGGCTACGAGCAGTACTTC. It yields the protein CASSLGGGYEQYF.

This clone occurred once. The rearrangement links TRBV2 to TRBJ1-1; 9 bases match TRBD1. Germline CDR1 SNHLY, CDR2 FYNNEI. The ends lost 8 bases at V and 2 bases at J; junction bases unmatched: 9. The CDR3 has 15 residues. DNA of the CDR3: TGTGCCAGCGGAGGGACAGGGAGGAGAAACACTGAAGCTTTCTTT. Translating it yields CASGGTGRRNTEAFF. The entire variable domain, with the rest obtained from reference TRBV2 and TRBJ1-1, is as follows: EPEVTQTPSHQVTQMGQEVILRCVPISNHLYFYWYRQILGQKVEFLVSFYNNEISEKSEIFDDQFSVERPDGSNFTLKIRSTKLEDSAMYFCASGGTGRRNTEAFFGQGTRLTVV.

The rearrangement links TRBV11-2 to TRBJ1-5; 8 nucleotides agree with TRBD1. The length of the CDR3 is 14 residues. Germline trimming cut 5 bases from V and 6 bases from J; bases unmatched to any gene: 6. Per germline, CDR1 SGHAT and CDR2 FQNNGV. The CDR3: CASSEQTGAQPQHF. CDR3 nucleotide sequence: TGTGCCAGCAGCGAACAGACAGGGGCTCAGCCCCAGCATTTT.

This clone has just a few counts. V gene TRBV6-1 combines with J gene TRBJ1-4; no reliable D call. The V end lost 5 bases, the J end lost 6 bases, and 13 bases lay between the germline ends. Germline-derived CDR1 and CDR2 are MNHNS and SASEGT. CDR3 length: 14 amino acids. This chain's CDR3 is CASSPITGDEKLFF. The DNA of the CDR3 is TGTGCCAGCAGTCCGATTACCGGGGATGAAAAACTGTTTTTT.

The V gene is TRBV10-2, the J gene TRBJ2-5; 9 bases are a match to TRBD2. The V gene end was trimmed by 6 bases and the J gene end by 5 bases; junction bases not matched to a gene: 7. The CDR3 is 14 amino acids. Looked up from germline, CDR1 is WSHSY and CDR2 is SAAADI. CDR3 residues: CASSPGTSLETQYF. The CDR3 bases are TGCGCCAGCAGCCCCGGGACTAGCCTCGAGACCCAGTACTTC.

The chain is built from TRBV6-1 and TRBJ2-7, with a tentative D call TRBD1 (5 bases). In germline, CDR1 is MNHNS, CDR2 SASEGT. CDR3 length: 14 amino acids. Trimming removed 7 bases from V and 2 bases from J, with 15 bases in between. The CDR3 DNA reads TGTGCCAGCACCAGAACACAGGAGACCTACGAGCAGTACTTC. Residues: CASTRTQETYEQYF.

The chain combines TRBV5-4 with TRBJ2-5; no firm D call. Trimming left V 0 bases short and J 2 bases short, with 5 bases between. Germline assignment: CDR1 SGHNT and CDR2 YYREEE (reference sequence). CDR3 size: 13 residues. The CDR3 loop reads CASSLDLQETQYF. In nucleotides, the CDR3 is TGTGCCAGCAGCTTGGACCTACAAGAGACCCAGTACTTC.

The chain uses TRBV4-1 and TRBJ1-3; D possibly corresponds to TRBD1 (6 bases). This CDR3 region has 14 residues. Between the trimmed V and J ends, which lost 4 bases and 7 bases, there was a span of 14 bases. Germline CDR1 and CDR2: MGHRA and YSYEKL. The CDR3 sequence is CASSPYDRYNTIYF. The CDR3 bases are TGCGCCAGCAGCCCGTATGACAGGTATAACACCATATATTTT.

The chain carries TRBV11-1 and TRBJ2-3, with 7 bases matching TRBD2. The germline V gene has CDR1 SGHAT and CDR2 FQDESV (reference sequence). There are 12 residues in the CDR3. The V gene end was trimmed by 6 bases and the J gene end by 5 bases; junction bases not matched to a gene: 2. CDR3 coding DNA: TGTGCCAGCAGTCGCGGGGGAGATACGCAGTATTTT. It yields the protein CASSRGGDTQYF.

The chain has TRBV6-5 and TRBJ2-1; TRBD2 agrees at 10 bases. The CDR3 has 14 residues. V gave up 6 bases and J gave up 4 bases; unmatched junction bases: 3. The germline V gene has CDR1 MNHEY and CDR2 SVGAGI. CDR3 protein: CASSLTSGYNEQFF. The CDR3 region has the DNA TGTGCCAGCAGCCTGACTAGCGGGTACAATGAGCAGTTCTTC.

The V and J genes are TRBV30 and TRBJ2-5; D unresolved. Deletions cut 3 bases from V and 2 bases from J, with 16 bases between. Germline V gives CDR1 GTSNPN, CDR2 SVGIG (reference sequence). This CDR3 contains 15 residues. DNA for the CDR3: TGTGCCTGGAGAGGTTCGCGTGGAGTACAAGAGACCCAGTACTTC. This sequence encodes CAWRGSRGVQETQYF. Variable domain in full (rest from reference TRBV30 and TRBJ2-5): SQTIHQWPATLVQPVGSPLSLECTVEGTSNPNLYWYRQAAGRGLQLLFYSVGIGQISSEVPQNLSASRPQDRQFILSSKKLLLSDSGFYLCAWRGSRGVQETQYFGPGTRLLVL.

V and J are TRBV7-3 and TRBJ2-7, with D tentatively TRBD2 (5 bases). Per the germline V gene, CDR1 is SGHTA and CDR2 is FQGTGA. The CDR3 is 15 residues long. V was trimmed by 3 bases and J by 2 bases, leaving 14 bases between them. The CDR3 DNA is TGTGCCAGCAGCTTCCTCCAGAGTAGCGCCTACGAGCAGTACTTC. This sequence encodes CASSFLQSSAYEQYF. The full variable domain, completed using reference TRBV7-3 and TRBJ2-7, is GAGVSQTPSNKVTEKGKYVELRCDPISGHTALYWYRQSLGQGPEFLIYFQGTGAADDSGLPNDRFFAVRPEGSVSTLKIQRTERGDSAVYLCASSFLQSSAYEQYFGPGTRLTVT.

This clone was picked up one time. This CDR3 reads CASGGVAGGGLAQYF. Here the CDR3 DNA reads TGTGCCAGCGGTGGTGTGGCGGGAGGGGGTCTGGCCCAGTACTTC. The chain joins TRBV2 to TRBJ2-5; 9 positions match TRBD2. The junction had 16 bases not matched to a gene; V was cut back by 8 bases and J by 9 bases. From germline, CDR1 is SNHLY and CDR2 FYNNEI. This CDR3 contains 15 residues.

This sequence joins TRBV27 and TRBJ1-5, with 7 bases aligning to TRBD1. The V and J ends lost 5 bases and 2 bases, in that order; junction bases with no gene match: 12. Per the germline V gene, CDR1 is MNHEY and CDR2 is SMNVEV (reference sequence). The CDR3 totals 17 residues. CDR3 loop: CASSKRTGDSGNQPQHF. CDR3 in DNA: TGTGCCAGCAGTAAGCGAACAGGGGATAGCGGCAATCAGCCCCAGCATTTT.

With respect to this clone: The sample contains more than one DNA sequence encoding this CDR3. The V gene is TRBV30, the J gene TRBJ1-6; the D is unclear. Germline CDR1 is GTSNPN and CDR2 is SVGIG (reference sequence). CDR3 length: 13 amino acids. The V end was cut by 3 bases, the J end by 3 bases, with 6 bases between. DNA of the CDR3: TGTGCCTGGAGAACAGACTATAATTCACCCCTCCACTTT. It is translated as CAWRTDYNSPLHF.

V usage is TRBV27 and J usage is TRBJ1-4; weak D call: TRBD1 (5 bases). Trimming cost V 5 bases and J 5 bases, with 18 bases left between them. This CDR3 spans 16 amino acids. From germline, CDR1 is MNHEY and CDR2 SMNVEV (reference sequence). As DNA, the CDR3 is TGTGCCAGCAGTCCACGGACATCCCGTCAAAATGAAAAACTGTTTTTT. Its protein is CASSPRTSRQNEKLFF.

V gene TRBV30 combines with J gene TRBJ2-5; D ambiguous. The J call may not be correct, given that the DNA end is closer to TRBJ2-7. This CDR3 contains 13 residues. The germline V gene encodes CDR1 GTSNPN and CDR2 SVGIG (reference sequence). The CDR3 DNA reads as TGTGCCTGGAGCGCAGAAATTACAGCCGAGCAGTACTTC. Amino acid sequence: CAWSAEITAEQYF.

The chain combines TRBV7-2 with TRBJ2-5; 7 bases agree with TRBD2. The CDR3 consists of 15 residues. The germline CDR1 and CDR2 sequences are SGHTA and FQGNSA. The V segment lost 3 bases and the J segment 4 bases; nucleotides outside the gene matches: 8. This CDR3 reads CASSFRGRARETQYF. CDR3 DNA: TGTGCCAGCAGCTTTCGCGGGAGAGCGCGAGAGACCCAGTACTTC.

The genes are TRBV4-1 and TRBJ2-5; 8 bases align to TRBD1. J was trimmed by 4 bases and V by 3 bases; bases with no gene match: 10. This CDR3 is built from 16 residues. Germline-derived CDR1 and CDR2 are MGHRA and YSYEKL. The CDR3 bases are TGCGCCAGCAGCCATCGCAGGGGGCCGGTACTAGAGACCCAGTACTTC. It codes for CASSHRRGPVLETQYF.

The CDR3 sequence: CASSFGGRATAGELFF. Here the CDR3 DNA reads TGCGCCAGCAGCTTCGGCGGGAGGGCCACGGCCGGGGAGCTGTTTTTT. The V and J genes are TRBV5-1 and TRBJ2-2; 9 bases fit TRBD2. Unmatched junction bases numbered 8, after V lost 2 bases and J lost 6 bases. Germline assignment: CDR1 SGHRS and CDR2 YFSETQ. This CDR3 spans 16 amino acids.

About this clone itself: Other DNA sequences in the same sample also yield this CDR3. The J gene is TRBJ2-1, the V gene TRBV19; TRBD2 aligns across 11 bases. This CDR3 has 16 residues. V shed 5 bases, J shed 4 bases, and the junction held 7 bases outside the gene matches. Looked up from germline, CDR1 is LNHDA and CDR2 is SQIVND (reference sequence). CDR3 region: CASSFRLAGPYNEQFF. For the CDR3, the DNA is TGTGCCAGTAGTTTTCGACTAGCGGGGCCTTACAATGAGCAGTTCTTC. Full variable domain (remainder filled in from reference TRBV19 and TRBJ2-1): DGGITQSPKYLFRKEGQNVTLSCEQNLNHDAMYWYRQDPGQGLRLIYYSQIVNDFQKGDIAEGYSVSREKKESFPLTVTSAQKNPTAFYLCASSFRLAGPYNEQFFGPGTRLTVL.

The V and J genes are TRBV6-1 and TRBJ2-7; possibly TRBD2 for D (5 bases). The V gene lost 7 bases and the J gene lost 3 bases, with 7 bases spanning the gap. Germline V gene sequence: CDR1 MNHNS, CDR2 SASEGT. The CDR3 is made up of 11 amino acids. In DNA, the CDR3 is TGTGCCAGCATCGGAGGCTACGAGCAGTACTTC. Amino acids: CASIGGYEQYF.

This sequence joins TRBV11-3 and TRBJ2-5; 8 positions match TRBD1. The germline CDR1 and CDR2 sequences are SGHNT and YENEEA. V dropped 3 bases and J dropped 0; count of bases not matched to a gene: 9. The CDR3 runs 17 residues. The CDR3 bases are TGTGCCAGCAGCTTCGCCGACAGGGGACAGGACCAAGAGACCCAGTACTTC. This codes for CASSFADRGQDQETQYF.

The chain couples TRBV2 to TRBJ1-3, with a tentative D call TRBD1 (6 bases). Trimming shortened V by 0 bases and J by 2 bases, and 11 bases separated the two germline ends. This CDR3 has 16 residues. Germline lookup yields CDR1 SNHLY and CDR2 FYNNEI. The CDR3 sequence is CASSEAQGFAGNTIYF. As DNA, the CDR3 is TGTGCCAGCAGTGAAGCACAGGGTTTCGCTGGAAACACCATATATTTT.

The rearrangement uses TRBV13 and TRBJ2-5, with 7 bases identical to TRBD1. The CDR3 length is 16 residues. Trimming removed 5 bases from V and 1 base from J; junction bases left unmatched: 10. In germline, CDR1 is PRHDT, CDR2 FYEKMQ (reference sequence). The CDR3 loop reads CASSNSGTESQETQYF. CDR3 DNA: TGTGCCAGCAGCAATTCCGGGACAGAGTCCCAAGAGACCCAGTACTTC.

This rearrangement joins TRBV9 to TRBJ2-1; 9 bases are shared with TRBD2. Germline-derived CDR1 and CDR2 are SGDLS and YYNGEE. V shed 0 bases and J 7 bases; nucleotides not matched to a gene: 5. The CDR3 runs 15 residues. This CDR3 reads CASSVGVSGGNEQFF. The CDR3 nucleotides read TGTGCCAGCAGCGTAGGGGTTAGCGGGGGAAATGAGCAGTTCTTC.

The V and J genes are TRBV9 and TRBJ2-5; 8 positions agree with TRBD1. This CDR3 has 13 residues. Unmatched junction bases numbered 2, after V lost 6 bases and J lost 1 base. Germline CDR1 is SGDLS and CDR2 is YYNGEE. The CDR3 DNA follows: TGTGCCAGCAACGGACAGGGCCAAGAGACCCAGTACTTC. Protein product: CASNGQGQETQYF.

This rearrangement joins TRBV5-6 to TRBJ2-3, with 8 bases that match TRBD1. Trimming removed 4 bases from V and 6 bases from J; junction bases left unmatched: 4. This CDR3 has 13 residues. Germline V gives CDR1 SGHDT, CDR2 YYEEEE. CDR3 in amino acids: CASSQDRADTQYF. Written as DNA, the CDR3 is TGTGCCAGCAGCCAGGACAGGGCGGATACGCAGTATTTT.